A selection of T cell receptor beta chains follows, all from one sample in a study of shared clonotypes between healthy human individuals. Profiling relied on immunoSEQ multiplex PCR, and the TCRdb table lists in-frame clones only, not all of them. The top ten hold less than 0.25% of the sample, which has about 800,000 clones, 95% to 97% seen once. The sequencing input was naive CD8+ T cells sorted from blood. The receptors derive from a young man in good health. CDR3s include the opening cysteine and the closing phenylalanine or tryptophan. The D gene is left open where the match is weak. Only part of the rows carry a size: once, few, many, or a class if the clone is expanded.

V gene	J gene	D gene	clone size	CDR3 protein	CDR3 DNA
TRBV6-1	TRBJ2-7	-	-	CATPSPLSYEQYF	TGTGCCACACCAAGCCCCCTCTCCTACGAGCAGTACTTC
TRBV7-9	TRBJ2-4	TRBD1	-	CASSPRTGVGENIQYF	TGTGCCAGCAGCCCCCGGACAGGGGTCGGGGAAAACATTCAGTACTTC
TRBV27	TRBJ2-1	-	-	CASSLSGGYGSYNEQFF	TGTGCCAGCAGTTTATCTGGGGGTTATGGTTCCTACAATGAGCAGTTCTTC
TRBV5-8	TRBJ2-7	-	-	CASSLSSGLPYEQYF	TGTGCCAGCAGCTTGTCTTCGGGACTTCCCTACGAGCAGTACTTC
TRBV9	TRBJ2-1	TRBD2	-	CASSVGTSGRLVQFF	TGTGCCAGCAGCGTAGGGACTAGCGGGAGGTTGGTGCAGTTCTTC
TRBV25-1	TRBJ2-1	TRBD2	-	CASSGLAGTWNEQFF	TGTGCCAGCAGTGGACTAGCGGGGACGTGGAATGAGCAGTTCTTC
TRBV7-9	TRBJ2-5	-	-	CASSLAGLGFKVQETQYF	TGTGCCAGCAGCTTAGCGGGTCTAGGCTTTAAGGTTCAAGAGACCCAGTACTTC
TRBV15	TRBJ2-4	-	-	CATSSERLPGNIQYF	TGTGCCACCAGCAGTGAAAGACTACCCGGAAACATTCAGTACTTC
TRBV10-2	TRBJ2-1	-	-	CASGSTPYNEQFF	TGCGCCAGCGGAAGTACCCCCTACAATGAGCAGTTCTTC
TRBV10-3	TRBJ2-2	-	-	CAIGGGTGELFF	TGTGCCATCGGGGGTGGTACCGGGGAGCTGTTTTTT
TRBV27	TRBJ1-5	-	-	CASSPHGQPQHF	TGTGCCAGCAGTCCCCACGGTCAGCCCCAGCATTTT
TRBV25-1	TRBJ2-1	TRBD1	-	CASNLGGGQFF	TGTGCCAGCAATTTAGGGGGCGGGCAGTTCTTC
TRBV27	TRBJ1-2	-	-	CATWGKNYGYTF	TGTGCCACCTGGGGGAAGAACTATGGCTACACCTTC
TRBV4-1	TRBJ2-1	TRBD2	-	CASSYPGLASEQFF	TGCGCCAGCAGCTACCCGGGACTAGCGTCTGAGCAGTTCTTC
TRBV27	TRBJ2-1	-	-	CASSSSGPGNEQFF	TGTGCCAGCAGTTCCTCCGGGCCCGGCAATGAGCAGTTCTTC
TRBV30	TRBJ1-2	-	-	CAWSVNGRDGYTF	TGTGCCTGGAGTGTCAATGGGAGAGACGGCTACACCTTC
TRBV11-2	TRBJ2-7	TRBD2	-	CASSWGTSETYEQYF	TGTGCCAGCAGCTGGGGGACTAGCGAGACCTACGAGCAGTACTTC
TRBV30	TRBJ2-7	-	-	CAWSAYVHYEQYF	TGTGCCTGGAGTGCGTACGTCCACTACGAGCAGTACTTC
TRBV13	TRBJ2-1	TRBD1	-	CACQTGTGVRREQFF	TGTGCCTGCCAAACCGGGACAGGGGTTCGAAGGGAGCAGTTCTTC
TRBV21-1	TRBJ2-7	-	-	CASSNRGCSYEQYF	TGTGCCAGCAGCAACCGGGGTTGCTCCTACGAGCAGTACTTC
TRBV27	TRBJ1-2	TRBD1	-	CASSLSRDRYGYTF	TGTGCCAGCAGTTTATCGCGGGACAGATATGGCTACACCTTC
TRBV19	TRBJ1-5	-	once	CASSKWDSNQPQHF	TGTGCCAGTAGTAAATGGGATAGCAATCAGCCCCAGCATTTT
TRBV7-9	TRBJ2-1	TRBD2	-	CASSPGTSGSRGEQFF	TGTGCCAGCAGCCCCGGGACTAGCGGGAGTCGCGGTGAGCAGTTCTTC
TRBV27	TRBJ2-7	-	-	CASSSGQWGEQYF	TGTGCCAGCAGTTCCGGGCAGTGGGGCGAGCAGTACTTC
TRBV6-1	TRBJ2-1	-	-	CASSDLQGFAYNEQFF	TGTGCCAGCAGTGACCTACAGGGTTTCGCCTACAATGAGCAGTTCTTC
TRBV29-1	TRBJ2-1	TRBD1	-	CSVVGQGYNEQFF	TGCAGCGTGGTTGGACAGGGATACAATGAGCAGTTCTTC
TRBV7-2	TRBJ2-5	-	-	CASSLPLKETQYF	TGTGCCAGCAGCCTGCCCCTTAAAGAGACCCAGTACTTC
TRBV2	TRBJ2-5	TRBD1	-	CASSTNPPGQGNVRETQYF	TGTGCCAGCTCAACGAACCCCCCGGGACAGGGTAATGTAAGAGAGACCCAGTACTTC
TRBV9	TRBJ1-2	TRBD1	once	CASSPDRRSYGYTF	TGTGCCAGCAGCCCGGACAGGAGATCCTATGGCTACACCTTC
TRBV19	TRBJ1-3	TRBD1	-	CASSGTGASGNTIYF	TGTGCCAGTAGCGGGACAGGGGCCTCTGGAAACACCATATATTTT
TRBV10-2	TRBJ2-7	-	-	CASTVVGSSYEQYF	TGCGCCAGCACCGTGGTCGGGAGCTCCTACGAGCAGTACTTC
TRBV14	TRBJ2-3	-	once	CASRLTGPEGITDTQYF	TGTGCCAGCAGACTAACAGGTCCGGAAGGGATCACAGATACGCAGTATTTT
TRBV9	TRBJ1-2	TRBD1	few	CASSGGQDGYTF	TGTGCCAGCAGCGGGGGACAGGATGGCTACACCTTC
TRBV7-6	TRBJ2-5	-	-	CASSLVGLIEETQYF	TGTGCCAGCAGCTTGGTGGGTTTAATAGAAGAGACCCAGTACTTC
TRBV7-3	TRBJ2-7	TRBD1	-	CASSLGTGSEQYF	TGTGCCAGCAGCTTAGGGACAGGCTCCGAGCAGTACTTC
TRBV10-1	TRBJ2-3	-	-	CASSEMAITDTQYF	TGCGCCAGCAGTGAGATGGCCATCACAGATACGCAGTATTTT
TRBV27	TRBJ2-7	TRBD2	-	CASSPLLRGREYEQYF	TGTGCCAGCAGTCCCCTTTTGCGGGGGAGAGAGTACGAGCAGTACTTC
TRBV15	TRBJ1-4	TRBD1	-	CATSQRTGGEKLFF	TGTGCCACCAGCCAGAGGACAGGGGGCGAAAAACTGTTTTTT
TRBV19	TRBJ2-2	-	once	CASSIVAPGELFF	TGTGCCAGTAGTATAGTGGCACCCGGGGAGCTGTTTTTT
TRBV7-9	TRBJ2-2	TRBD1	-	CASSPPGQINTGELFF	TGTGCCAGCAGCCCCCCGGGACAGATAAACACCGGGGAGCTGTTTTTT